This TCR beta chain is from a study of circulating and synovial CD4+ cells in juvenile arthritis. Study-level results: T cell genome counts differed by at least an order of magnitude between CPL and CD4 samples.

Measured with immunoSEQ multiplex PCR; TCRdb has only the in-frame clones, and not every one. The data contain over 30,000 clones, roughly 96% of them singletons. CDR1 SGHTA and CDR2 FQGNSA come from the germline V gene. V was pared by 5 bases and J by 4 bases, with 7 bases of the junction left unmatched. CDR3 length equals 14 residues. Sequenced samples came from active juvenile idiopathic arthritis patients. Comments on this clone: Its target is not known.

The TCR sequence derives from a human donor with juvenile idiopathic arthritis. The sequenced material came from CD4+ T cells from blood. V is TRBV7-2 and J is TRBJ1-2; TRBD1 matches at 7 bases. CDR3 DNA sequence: TGTGCCAGCAGCGCGCGACAGGGTCCCTATGGCTACACCTTC. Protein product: CASSARQGPYGYTF.